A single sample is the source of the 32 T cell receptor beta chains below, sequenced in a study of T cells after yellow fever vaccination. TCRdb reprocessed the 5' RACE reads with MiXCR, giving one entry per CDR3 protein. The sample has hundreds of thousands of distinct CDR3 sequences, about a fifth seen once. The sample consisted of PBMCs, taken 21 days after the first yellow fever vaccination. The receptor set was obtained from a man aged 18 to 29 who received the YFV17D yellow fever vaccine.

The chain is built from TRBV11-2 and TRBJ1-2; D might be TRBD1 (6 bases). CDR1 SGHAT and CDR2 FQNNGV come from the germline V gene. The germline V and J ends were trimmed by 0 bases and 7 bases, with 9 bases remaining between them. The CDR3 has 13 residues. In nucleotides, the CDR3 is TGTGCCAGCAGCTTAGAAGGGGGGAGTGGCTACACCTTC. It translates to CASSLEGGSGYTF.

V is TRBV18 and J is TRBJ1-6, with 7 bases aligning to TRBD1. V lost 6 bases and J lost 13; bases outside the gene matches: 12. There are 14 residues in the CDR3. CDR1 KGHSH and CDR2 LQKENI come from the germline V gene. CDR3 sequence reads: CASSTDDREVPLHF. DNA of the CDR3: TGTGCCAGCTCGACAGATGACAGGGAGGTTCCCCTCCACTTT.

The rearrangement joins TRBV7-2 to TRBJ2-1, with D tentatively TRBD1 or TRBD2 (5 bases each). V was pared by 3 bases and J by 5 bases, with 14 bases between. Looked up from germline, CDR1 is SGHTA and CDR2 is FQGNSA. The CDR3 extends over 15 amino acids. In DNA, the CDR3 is TGTGCCAGCAGCTTTTCTGGGGGTGTTCACAATGAGCAGTTCTTC. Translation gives CASSFSGGVHNEQFF.

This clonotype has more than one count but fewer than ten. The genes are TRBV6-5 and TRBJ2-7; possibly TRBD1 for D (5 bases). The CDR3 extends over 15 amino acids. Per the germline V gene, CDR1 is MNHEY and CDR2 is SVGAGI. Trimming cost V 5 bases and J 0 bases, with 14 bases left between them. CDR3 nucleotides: TGTGCCAGCAGTAACTTTCCAGGGTCCTCCTACGAGCAGTACTTC. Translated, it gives CASSNFPGSSYEQYF.

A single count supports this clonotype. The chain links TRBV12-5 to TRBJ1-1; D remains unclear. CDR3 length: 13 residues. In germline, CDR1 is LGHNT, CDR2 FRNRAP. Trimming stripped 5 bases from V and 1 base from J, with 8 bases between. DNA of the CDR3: TGTGCTAGTGGTCCCTTACAGAACACTGAAGCTTTCTTT. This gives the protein CASGPLQNTEAFF.

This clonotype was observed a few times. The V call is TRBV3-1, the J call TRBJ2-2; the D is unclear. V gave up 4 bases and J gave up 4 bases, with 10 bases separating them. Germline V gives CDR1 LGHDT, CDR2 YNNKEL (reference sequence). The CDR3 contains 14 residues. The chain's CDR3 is CASSRVDSTGELFF. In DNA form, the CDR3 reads TGTGCCAGCAGCCGGGTAGACTCCACCGGGGAGCTGTTTTTT.

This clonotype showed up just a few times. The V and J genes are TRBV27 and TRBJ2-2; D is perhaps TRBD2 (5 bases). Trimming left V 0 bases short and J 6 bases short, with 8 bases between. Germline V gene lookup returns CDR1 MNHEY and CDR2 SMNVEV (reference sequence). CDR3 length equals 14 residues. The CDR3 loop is CASSLSPGSGELFF. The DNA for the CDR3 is TGTGCCAGCAGTTTATCGCCGGGGTCCGGGGAGCTGTTTTTT.

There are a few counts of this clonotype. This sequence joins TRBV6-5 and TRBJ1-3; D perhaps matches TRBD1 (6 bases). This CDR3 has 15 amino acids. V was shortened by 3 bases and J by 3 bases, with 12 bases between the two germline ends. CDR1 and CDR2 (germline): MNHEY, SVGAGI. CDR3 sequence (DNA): TGTGCCAGCAGTTATTCGGACAGATTTGGAAACACCATATATTTT. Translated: CASSYSDRFGNTIYF.

CDR3 sequence: CASSLAAAWYNEQFF. CDR3 nucleotide sequence: TGTGCCAGCAGCTTAGCTGCGGCTTGGTACAATGAGCAGTTCTTC. The V call is TRBV7-2, the J call TRBJ2-1, with no clear D. This CDR3 contains 15 residues. Trimming took off 0 bases at V and 4 bases at J, with 10 bases between the two ends. The germline V gene encodes CDR1 SGHTA and CDR2 FQGNSA.

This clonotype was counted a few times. CDR3 in DNA: TGTGCCAGCAGCTTTGCAGGGTCCCAGGGGCCCCTCCACTTT. Translating it yields CASSFAGSQGPLHF. This chain uses TRBV7-9 with TRBJ1-6, with D perhaps matching TRBD1 (6 bases). Trimming took off 3 bases at V and 13 bases at J, with 16 bases between the two ends. Looked up from germline, CDR1 is SEHNR and CDR2 is FQNEAQ (reference sequence). The CDR3 sequence is 14 residues long.

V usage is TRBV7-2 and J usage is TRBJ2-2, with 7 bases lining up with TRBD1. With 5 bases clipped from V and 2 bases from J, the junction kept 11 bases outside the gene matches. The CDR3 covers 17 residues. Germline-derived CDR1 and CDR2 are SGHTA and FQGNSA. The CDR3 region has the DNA TGTGCCAGCAGCCTTAAGACAGGGCTTTATAACACCGGGGAGCTGTTTTTT. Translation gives CASSLKTGLYNTGELFF.

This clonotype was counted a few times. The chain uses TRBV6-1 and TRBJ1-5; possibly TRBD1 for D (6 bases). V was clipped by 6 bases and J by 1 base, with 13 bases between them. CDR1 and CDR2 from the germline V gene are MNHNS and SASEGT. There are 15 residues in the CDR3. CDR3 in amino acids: CASSQDRLSNQPQHF. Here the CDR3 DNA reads TGTGCCAGCAGCCAGGACAGATTAAGCAATCAGCCCCAGCATTTT.

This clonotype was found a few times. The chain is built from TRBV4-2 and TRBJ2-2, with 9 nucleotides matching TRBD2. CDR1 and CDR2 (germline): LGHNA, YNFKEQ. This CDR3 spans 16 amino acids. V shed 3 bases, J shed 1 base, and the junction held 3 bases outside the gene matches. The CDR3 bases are TGTGCCAGCAGCCAGTCAGCGGGGGGGAACACCGGGGAGCTGTTTTTT. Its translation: CASSQSAGGNTGELFF.

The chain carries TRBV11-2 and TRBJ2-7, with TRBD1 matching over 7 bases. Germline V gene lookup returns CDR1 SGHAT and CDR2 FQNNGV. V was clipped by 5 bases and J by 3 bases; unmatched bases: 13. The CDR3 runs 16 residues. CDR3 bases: TGTGCCAGCAGCAGAGGGGGCTTACAGGTATACTACGAGCAGTACTTC. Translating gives CASSRGGLQVYYEQYF.

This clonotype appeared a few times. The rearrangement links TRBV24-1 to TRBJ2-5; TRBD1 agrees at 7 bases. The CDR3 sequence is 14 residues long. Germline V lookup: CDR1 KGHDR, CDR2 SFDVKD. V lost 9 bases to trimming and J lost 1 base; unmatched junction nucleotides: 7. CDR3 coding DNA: TGTGCCACCTCCCCCGGGACAGCCCAAGAGACCCAGTACTTC. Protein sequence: CATSPGTAQETQYF.

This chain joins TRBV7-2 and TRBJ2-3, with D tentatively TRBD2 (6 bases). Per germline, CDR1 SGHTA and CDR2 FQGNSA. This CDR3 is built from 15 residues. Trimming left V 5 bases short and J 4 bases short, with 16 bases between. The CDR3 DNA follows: TGTGCCAGCAGCACCCGTGGGGGGAGCCCAGATACGCAGTATTTT. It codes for CASSTRGGSPDTQYF.

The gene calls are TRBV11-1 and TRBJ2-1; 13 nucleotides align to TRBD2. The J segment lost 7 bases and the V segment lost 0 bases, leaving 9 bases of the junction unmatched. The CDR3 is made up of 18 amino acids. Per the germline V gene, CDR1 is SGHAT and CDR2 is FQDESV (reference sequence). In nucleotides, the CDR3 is TGTGCCAGCAGCTTAGCTAAGACTAGCGGGGGGCCCGATAATGAGCAGTTCTTC. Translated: CASSLAKTSGGPDNEQFF.

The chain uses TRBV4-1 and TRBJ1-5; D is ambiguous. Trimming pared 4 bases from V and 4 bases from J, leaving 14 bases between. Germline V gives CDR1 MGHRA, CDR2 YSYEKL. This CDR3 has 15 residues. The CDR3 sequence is CASSRYFPSNQPQHF. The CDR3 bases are TGCGCCAGCAGCCGTTACTTCCCTTCGAATCAGCCCCAGCATTTT.

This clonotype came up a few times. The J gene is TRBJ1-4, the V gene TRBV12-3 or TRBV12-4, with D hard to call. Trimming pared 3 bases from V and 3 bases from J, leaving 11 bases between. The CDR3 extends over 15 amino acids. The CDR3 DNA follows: TGTGCCAGCAGTTTCCAATATTTGGCTAATGAAAAACTGTTTTTT. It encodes CASSFQYLANEKLFF.

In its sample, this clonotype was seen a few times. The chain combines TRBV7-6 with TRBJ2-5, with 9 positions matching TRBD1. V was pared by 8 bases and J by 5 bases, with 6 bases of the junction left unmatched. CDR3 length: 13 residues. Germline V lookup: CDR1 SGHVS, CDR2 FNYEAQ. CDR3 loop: CASGQGRWETQYF. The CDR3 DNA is TGTGCCAGCGGACAGGGGCGTTGGGAGACCCAGTACTTC.

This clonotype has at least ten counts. CDR3 in DNA: TGCGCCAGCAGCTCAACCCCAGGGAGGGCTGAAGCTTTCTTT. Residues: CASSSTPGRAEAFF. The chain joins TRBV5-1 to TRBJ1-1, with a possible D match to TRBD1 (5 bases). Trimming removed 3 bases from V and 6 bases from J, with 15 bases in between. Germline CDR1 SGHRS, CDR2 YFSETQ. The CDR3 sequence is 14 residues long.

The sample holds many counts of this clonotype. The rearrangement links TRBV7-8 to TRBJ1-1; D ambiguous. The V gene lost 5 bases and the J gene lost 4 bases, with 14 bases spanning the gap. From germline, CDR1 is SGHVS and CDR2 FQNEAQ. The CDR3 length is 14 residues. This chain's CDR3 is CASSPIYRSTEAFF. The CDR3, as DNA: TGTGCCAGCAGCCCCATTTACCGAAGCACTGAAGCTTTCTTT.

Here the CDR3 DNA reads TGTGCCAGCAGACCCAACTTCGGCAGGGAGTCTGGAAACACCATATATTTT. It encodes CASRPNFGRESGNTIYF. V is TRBV12-3 or TRBV12-4 and J is TRBJ1-3; possible D gene TRBD1, 5 bases. CDR3 length: 17 residues. Trimming stripped 6 bases from V and 1 base from J, with 19 bases between.

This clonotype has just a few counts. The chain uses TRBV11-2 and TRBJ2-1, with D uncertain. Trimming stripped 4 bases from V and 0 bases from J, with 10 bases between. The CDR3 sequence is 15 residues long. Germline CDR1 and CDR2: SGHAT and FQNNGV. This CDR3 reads CASSSPKSSYNEQFF. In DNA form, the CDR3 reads TGTGCCAGCAGCTCCCCTAAGAGCTCCTACAATGAGCAGTTCTTC.

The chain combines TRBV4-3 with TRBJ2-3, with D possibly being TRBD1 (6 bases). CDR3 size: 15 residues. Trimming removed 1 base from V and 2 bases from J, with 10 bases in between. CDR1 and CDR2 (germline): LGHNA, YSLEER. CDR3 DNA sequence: TGCGCCAGCAGCCAAGGGACAGATAACACAGATACGCAGTATTTT. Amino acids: CASSQGTDNTDTQYF.

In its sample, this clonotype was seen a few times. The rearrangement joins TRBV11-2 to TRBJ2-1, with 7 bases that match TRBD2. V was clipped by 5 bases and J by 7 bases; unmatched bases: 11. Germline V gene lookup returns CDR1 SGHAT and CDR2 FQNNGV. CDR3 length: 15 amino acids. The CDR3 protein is CASSPVRGDSNEQFF. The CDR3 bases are TGTGCCAGCAGCCCCGTTCGGGGGGACTCAAATGAGCAGTTCTTC.

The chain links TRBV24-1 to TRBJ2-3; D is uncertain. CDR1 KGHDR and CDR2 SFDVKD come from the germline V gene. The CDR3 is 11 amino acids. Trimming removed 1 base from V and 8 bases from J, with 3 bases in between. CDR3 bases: TGTGCCACCAGTGATTTTGGTACGCAGTATTTT. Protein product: CATSDFGTQYF.

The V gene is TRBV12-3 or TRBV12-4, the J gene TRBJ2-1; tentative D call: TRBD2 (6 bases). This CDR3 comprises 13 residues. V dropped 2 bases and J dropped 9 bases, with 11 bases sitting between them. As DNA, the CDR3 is TGTGCCAGCAGTTTAAGTCGGGGGACTGAGCAGTTCTTC. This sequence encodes CASSLSRGTEQFF.

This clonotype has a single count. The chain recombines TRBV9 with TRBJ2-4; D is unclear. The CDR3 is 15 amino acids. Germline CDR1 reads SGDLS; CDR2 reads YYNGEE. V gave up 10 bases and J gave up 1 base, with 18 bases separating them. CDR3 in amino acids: CALSRWDLAKNIQYF. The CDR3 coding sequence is TGTGCCCTTAGTCGTTGGGATTTGGCCAAAAACATTCAGTACTTC.

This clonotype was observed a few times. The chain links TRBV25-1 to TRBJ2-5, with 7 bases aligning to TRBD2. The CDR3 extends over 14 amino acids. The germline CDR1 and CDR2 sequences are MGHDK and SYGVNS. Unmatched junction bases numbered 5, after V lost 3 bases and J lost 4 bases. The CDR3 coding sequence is TGTGCCAGCAGTGAGCGACTAGCTCCAGAGACCCAGTACTTC. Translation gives CASSERLAPETQYF.

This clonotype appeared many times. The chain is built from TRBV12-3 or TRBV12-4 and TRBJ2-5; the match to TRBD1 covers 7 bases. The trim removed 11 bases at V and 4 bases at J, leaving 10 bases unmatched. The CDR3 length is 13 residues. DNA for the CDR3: TGTGCCGGGAGAAGGACAGGCCGAGAGACCCAGTACTTC. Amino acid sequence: CAGRRTGRETQYF.

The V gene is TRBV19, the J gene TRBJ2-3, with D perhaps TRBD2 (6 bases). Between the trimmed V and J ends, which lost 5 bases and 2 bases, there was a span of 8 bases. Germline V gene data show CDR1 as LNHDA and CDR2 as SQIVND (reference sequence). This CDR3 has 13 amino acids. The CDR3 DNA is TGTGCCAGTAGTTGGGGGGACACAGATACGCAGTATTTT. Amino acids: CASSWGDTDTQYF.